One sample yielded the 4 T cell receptor beta chains listed below, sequenced in a study of vaccination effects on CD4 cells after COVID-19. Which antigens these TCRs recognize remains unknown. In the ViraFEST assay, antigen-specific CD4+ clonotypes were identified by expansion after peptide-pool stimulation. CD4+ T cells were isolated after roughly nine days of culture. Two doses of either BNT162b2 or mRNA-1273 were given to each participant. Only in-frame clones appear in the TCRdb table, and some are missing; sequencing was by immunoSEQ multiplex PCR. The data hold 65,000 to 95,000 clones, with more than 60% observed a single time. The source material was CD4+ T cells from PBMCs cultured with HCoV-OC43 spike peptides, sampled after COVID-19 vaccination. Subset specified: HCoV-OC43 spike overlapping peptide pool stimulation. Receptors originate from a human donor who received a COVID-19 vaccine.

This chain's CDR3 is CASSSQGVYTGELFF. The CDR3 DNA reads as TGTGCCAGCAGTTCCCAGGGGGTATACACCGGGGAGCTGTTTTTT. The V call is TRBV7-2, the J call TRBJ2-2; 7 nucleotides agree with TRBD1. J lost 3 bases, V lost 6 bases, and 7 bases had no gene match. The CDR3 has 15 amino acids. Per germline, CDR1 SGHTA and CDR2 FQGNSA.

This clone was seen a handful of times. The sample has other DNA sequences that encode this CDR3 too. The V call is TRBV18, the J call TRBJ1-5; D may be TRBD1 (5 bases). The CDR3 runs 13 residues. Trimming stripped 0 bases from V and 7 bases from J, with 7 bases between. CDR1 and CDR2 (germline): KGHSH, LQKENI. CDR3 in DNA: TGTGCCAGCTCACCACCTGGGGGACAGCCCCAGCATTTT. This codes for CASSPPGGQPQHF.

The chain links TRBV14 to TRBJ2-5; TRBD2 matches 7 bases. Unmatched junction bases numbered 10, after V lost 1 base and J lost 5 bases. The germline gives CDR1 SGHDN, CDR2 FVKESK. The CDR3 consists of 16 residues. This chain's CDR3 is CASSQAWGGYVETQYF. The CDR3 bases are TGTGCCAGCAGCCAAGCCTGGGGGGGTTATGTTGAGACCCAGTACTTC.

The chain joins TRBV15 to TRBJ1-6; no firm D call. V was clipped by 3 bases and J by 8 bases, with 14 bases between them. The CDR3 has 15 amino acids. Germline V CDR1 and CDR2: LNHNV, YYDKDF (reference sequence). This CDR3 reads CATSSGLTVDSPLHF. The CDR3 nucleotides read TGTGCCACCAGCAGTGGGTTGACTGTGGATTCACCCCTCCACTTT.